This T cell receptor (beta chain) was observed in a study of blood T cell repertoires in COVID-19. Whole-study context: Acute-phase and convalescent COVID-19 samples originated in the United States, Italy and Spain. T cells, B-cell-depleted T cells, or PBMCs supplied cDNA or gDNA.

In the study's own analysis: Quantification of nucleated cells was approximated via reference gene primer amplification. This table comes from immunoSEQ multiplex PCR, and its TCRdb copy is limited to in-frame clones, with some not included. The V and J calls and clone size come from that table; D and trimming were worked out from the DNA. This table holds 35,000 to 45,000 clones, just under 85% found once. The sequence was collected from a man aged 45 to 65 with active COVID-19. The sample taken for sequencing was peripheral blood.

The CDR3 sequence is CASSSDSYEQYF. The CDR3, as DNA: TGTGCCAGCAGCTCCGACAGCTACGAGCAGTACTTC. This sequence joins TRBV11-3 and TRBJ2-7, with TRBD1 as a possible D gene (5 bases). V shed 4 bases and J shed 3 bases, with 7 bases lying between them. There are 12 residues in the CDR3. In germline, CDR1 is SGHNT, CDR2 YENEEA.